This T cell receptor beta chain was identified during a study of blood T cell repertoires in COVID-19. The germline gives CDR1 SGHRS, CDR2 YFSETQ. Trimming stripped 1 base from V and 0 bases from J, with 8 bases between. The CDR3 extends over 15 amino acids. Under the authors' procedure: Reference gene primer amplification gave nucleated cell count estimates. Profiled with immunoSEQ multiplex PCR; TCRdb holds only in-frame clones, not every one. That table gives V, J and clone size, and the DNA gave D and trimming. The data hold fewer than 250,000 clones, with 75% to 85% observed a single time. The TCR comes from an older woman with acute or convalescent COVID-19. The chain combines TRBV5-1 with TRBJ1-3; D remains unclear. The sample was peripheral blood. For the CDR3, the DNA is TGCGCCAGCAGCTTGCTCACAAACTCTGGAAACACCATATATTTT. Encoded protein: CASSLLTNSGNTIYF. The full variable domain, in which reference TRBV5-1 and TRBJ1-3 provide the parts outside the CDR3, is KAGVTQTPRYLIKTRGQQVTLSCSPISGHRSVSWYQQTPGQGLQFLFEYFSETQRNKGNFPGRFSGRQFSNSRSEMNVSTLELGDSALYLCASSLLTNSGNTIYFGEGSWLTVV.